Listed below are T cell receptor beta chains from one sample, sequenced in a study of patients and donors after allogeneic stem cell transplantation. MiXCR, run by TCRdb on the RT-PCR reads, gives a single entry per CDR3 protein. This table holds approximately 160,000 distinct CDR3 sequences, 25% to 35% found once. Sequencing was done on a sample of blood, either unsorted or a sorted T cell fraction (not recorded which). The receptors were sampled from a human donor who was either an allogeneic HSCT recipient or a stem cell or donor lymphocyte infusion donor (not recorded which). It is not recorded whose cells these are; they may come from a transplant donor. Both conserved end residues are part of each CDR3. A D gene is named only where the DNA matches it firmly. The size of a clone is reported for some rows only, either as once, few or many, or as a class for expanded clones.

V	J	size	D	DNA	CDR3
TRBV6-1	TRBJ1-1	few	.	TGTGCCAGCAGTGCCCCCGGTAACATGAACACTGAAGCTTTCTTT	CASSAPGNMNTEAFF
TRBV2	TRBJ2-7	once	.	TGTGCCACCTTCATCTTAGCCCCCTACGAGCAGTACTTC	CATFILAPYEQYF
TRBV29-1	TRBJ1-2	.	.	TGCAGCGTAGGGGGGAGCTCCTATGGCTACACCTTC	CSVGGSSYGYTF
TRBV3-1	TRBJ2-5	.	TRBD2	TGTGCCAGCAGCCAAGTACCCCTAGCGGGAGGGCCTACTAAGCAAGAGACCCAGTACTTC	CASSQVPLAGGPTKQETQYF
TRBV3-1	TRBJ1-5	few	TRBD1	TGTGCCAGCAGCCAGGGAGACAGGGTCTATCAGCCCCAGCATTTT	CASSQGDRVYQPQHF
TRBV15	TRBJ1-5	few	.	TGTGCCACCAGCAGAGAGGAGAGGGCCCAGCATTTT	CATSREERAQHF
TRBV2	TRBJ1-2	many	.	TGTGCCAGCAGTGCCCCGGGGGACACCTATGGCTACACCTTC	CASSAPGDTYGYTF
TRBV10-3	TRBJ2-5	few	.	TGTGCCATCAGTGAGAACAGGGAAGAGACCCAGTACTTC	CAISENREETQYF
TRBV7-6	TRBJ2-7	.	.	TGTGCCAGCAGCTTAGAAATTGGCTCAGCCTACGAGCAGTACTTC	CASSLEIGSAYEQYF
TRBV5-1	TRBJ1-5	.	TRBD1	TGCGCCAGCAGCTGGACAGGGGCGGTCAATCAGCCCCAGCATTTT	CASSWTGAVNQPQHF
TRBV29-1	TRBJ1-6	few	TRBD1	TGCAGCGCCCAGGACAGGGCTAATTCACCCCTCCACTTT	CSAQDRANSPLHF
TRBV20-1	TRBJ1-1	many	TRBD1	TGCAGTGCTCAGGACAGGGCCGAAGCTTTCTTT	CSAQDRAEAFF
TRBV5-1	TRBJ2-2	.	.	TGCGCCAGCAGCTTGACCCCCACCGGGGAGCTGTTTTTT	CASSLTPTGELFF
TRBV5-1	TRBJ2-1	once	TRBD2	TGCGCCAGCAGCCCCGGGACTAGCGGGATAGATGAGCAGTTCTTC	CASSPGTSGIDEQFF
TRBV29-1	TRBJ2-3	.	TRBD2	TGCAGCGGCCGACTAGCGGGAACCACAGATACGCAGTATTTT	CSGRLAGTTDTQYF
TRBV5-6	TRBJ1-5	few	.	TGTGCCAGCAGCTTGTCGGATCAGCCCCAGCATTTT	CASSLSDQPQHF
TRBV27	TRBJ1-2	few	TRBD1	TGTGCCAGCAGCTACTCCGGGACAGGGGGTTGGTATGGCTACACCTTC	CASSYSGTGGWYGYTF
TRBV20-1	TRBJ2-7	once	TRBD2	TGCAGTGCTAGAGCATCTAGCGGGAGTGGGTACGAGCAGTACTTC	CSARASSGSGYEQYF
TRBV6-2/TRBV6-3	TRBJ2-1	.	.	TGTGCCAGCAGTTACCTTTATTCTGATGCGGGGAGAGGTGAGCAGTTCTTC	CASSYLYSDAGRGEQFF
TRBV7-9	TRBJ1-1	few	.	TGTGCCAGCAGCGATCGACAGGTGAACACTGAAGCTTTCTTT	CASSDRQVNTEAFF
TRBV29-1	TRBJ1-1	.	.	TGCAGCGGAGGGAGGGTGAACACTGAAGCTTTCTTT	CSGGRVNTEAFF
TRBV5-1	TRBJ1-4	.	.	TGCGCCAGCAGCGTCGGGACAAAAGGTGAAAAACTGTTTTTT	CASSVGTKGEKLFF
TRBV18	TRBJ1-4	.	.	TGTGCCAGCTCACCACCGAACGACCCGATTGAAAAACTGTTTTTT	CASSPPNDPIEKLFF
TRBV6-5	TRBJ2-7	.	TRBD2	TGTGCCAGCAGTTACTCGAGGGACTACCCCTACGAGCAGTACTTC	CASSYSRDYPYEQYF
TRBV28	TRBJ2-1	.	.	TGTGCCACAGCAGGGAACCAAGCAGTGACGTACAATGAGCAGTTCTTC	CATAGNQAVTYNEQFF
TRBV13	TRBJ2-1	.	TRBD2	TGTGCCAGCAGCTTAGGGCGGGCGGCTAGCGGATTATACAATGAGCAGTTCTTC	CASSLGRAASGLYNEQFF
TRBV20-1	TRBJ2-3	few	TRBD2	TGCAGTGCGAAGCGGGAGGGCCTGGGGTCCACGCAGTATTTT	CSAKREGLGSTQYF
TRBV7-9	TRBJ2-1	.	TRBD1	TGTGCCAGCAGCTGGCCCCTTACAGGGGACTACAATGAGCAGTTCTTC	CASSWPLTGDYNEQFF
TRBV24-1	TRBJ1-2	.	.	TGTGCCACCAGTGATTCTGCAGGAAACTATGGCTACACCTTC	CATSDSAGNYGYTF
TRBV11-3	TRBJ2-7	.	TRBD1	TGTGCCAGCAGCCCGGACAGGGGGCGCAACGAGCAGTACTTC	CASSPDRGRNEQYF
TRBV20-1	TRBJ1-3	few	.	TGCAGTGCTAGGGACCCTGGAAACACCATATATTTT	CSARDPGNTIYF
TRBV5-1	TRBJ2-7	.	.	TGCGCCAGCAGCTTAACCGGGACGGGGGACTACGAGCAGTACTTC	CASSLTGTGDYEQYF
TRBV2	TRBJ1-5	.	TRBD1	TGTGCCAGCAGTGATACCCTAGCAGGGGGGGATCAGCCCCAGCATTTT	CASSDTLAGGDQPQHF
TRBV7-2	TRBJ2-2	.	.	TGTGCCAGCAACCCCCGGGCCTTAGTGGCCCGGGAGCTGTTTTTT	CASNPRALVARELFF
TRBV11-2	TRBJ2-1	few	.	TGTGCCAGCAGCTTCACTTCCTCATCCTACAATGAGCAGTTCTTC	CASSFTSSSYNEQFF
TRBV6-5	TRBJ1-1	many	TRBD1	TGTGCCAGCAGAACCTGGACAGGGTTAAACACTGAAGCTTTCTTT	CASRTWTGLNTEAFF
TRBV19	TRBJ1-5	.	TRBD1	TGTGCCAACATAGACAGGGCGGGCAATCAGCCCCAGCATTTT	CANIDRAGNQPQHF
TRBV4-1	TRBJ1-1	.	.	TGCGCCAGCAGCCAAGGACCGGGAACTGAAGCTTTCTTT	CASSQGPGTEAFF
TRBV28	TRBJ2-1	.	.	TGTGCCAGCAGTTCTAGCGTTAGAGAGCAGTTCTTC	CASSSSVREQFF
TRBV15	TRBJ2-7	.	TRBD1	TGTGCCACCAGCAGAGAGCCCGACAGGGGGAGCGCCTACGAGCAGTACTTC	CATSREPDRGSAYEQYF
TRBV20-1	TRBJ2-7	.	TRBD1	TGCAGTGCAGGACAGGGCTCCAGCTCCTACGAGCAGTACTTC	CSAGQGSSSYEQYF
TRBV20-1	TRBJ2-1	.	TRBD1	TGCAGTGCCGGAACAGGGGGGAAGAATGAGCAGTTCTTC	CSAGTGGKNEQFF
TRBV12-3/TRBV12-4	TRBJ1-4	many	.	TGTGCCAGCAGCCACTCCGGGGGTTTCGGTGAAAAACTGTTTTTT	CASSHSGGFGEKLFF
TRBV5-1	TRBJ1-2	few	TRBD1	TGCGCCAGCAGTTATAGACAGGGCAATTCCTATGGCTACACCTTC	CASSYRQGNSYGYTF
TRBV16	TRBJ2-5	few	.	TGTGCCAGCAGCCAAGAGGGGAGACCTCAAGAGACCCAGTACTTC	CASSQEGRPQETQYF
TRBV10-3	TRBJ1-5	few	.	TGTGCCATCAGCGAATTTCTGGAGTGGAGCAATCAGCCCCAGCATTTT	CAISEFLEWSNQPQHF
TRBV4-3	TRBJ2-7	.	.	TGCGCCAGCAGCCGGTCCCCGACAGGTTTTTACGAGCAGTACTTC	CASSRSPTGFYEQYF
TRBV29-1	TRBJ2-5	.	TRBD1	TGCAGCGTCGGGACAGAACAAGAGACCCAGTACTTC	CSVGTEQETQYF